The rows below give T cell receptor beta chains drawn from one sample of a study of T cell responses to AZD1222 COVID-19 vaccine. Measured with immunoSEQ multiplex PCR; TCRdb has only the in-frame clones, and not every one. This table holds under 110,000 clones, 90% found once. The source was peripheral blood, collected 28 days after the second AZD1222 dose. The source is an adult who received the AZD1222 COVID-19 vaccine. The CDR3 runs from the conserved cysteine through the conserved F or W. D genes are given only for firm matches. Size values are once, few and many counts, or a class for expanded clones, and some rows have none.

NA,TRBD1,TRBV24-1,TRBJ2-2,16,TGTGCCACCAGTGACCCGGGACAGGGGAGGACCGGGGAGCTGTTTTTT,CATSDPGQGRTGELFF
NA,NA,TRBV7-3,TRBJ1-4,16,TGTGCCAGCAGCTTAAGGGGTCAAGGGTCAGGAGAAAAACTGTTTTTT,CASSLRGQGSGEKLFF
once,NA,TRBV7-3,TRBJ2-1,14,TGTGCCAGCAGCTTAAAGGCGGGGAAAGATGAGCAGTTCTTC,CASSLKAGKDEQFF
NA,TRBD1,TRBV6-5,TRBJ1-5,14,TGTGCCAGCAGTCCGAGACAGGGGGGTCAGCCCCAGCATTTT,CASSPRQGGQPQHF
NA,NA,TRBV5-5,TRBJ1-1,13,TGTGCCAGCAGGCCAACGGGGGGAGAAAAAGCTTTCTTT,CASRPTGGEKAFF
NA,NA,TRBV25-1,TRBJ1-2,15,TGTGCCAGTGCTCATGCGGGGTTGGGGAACTATGGCTACACCTTC,CASAHAGLGNYGYTF
NA,NA,TRBV12-3/TRBV12-4,TRBJ1-1,13,TGTGCCAGCAGTTTTTTCGTATCCGGGGGTGCTTTCTTT,CASSFFVSGGAFF
NA,NA,TRBV9,TRBJ1-4,13,TGTGCCAGCAGCCTAGGACCGAATGAAAAACTGTTTTTT,CASSLGPNEKLFF
NA,NA,TRBV19,TRBJ2-7,12,TGTGCCAGTAGTAACCGGGACTACGAGCAGTACTTC,CASSNRDYEQYF
NA,TRBD2,TRBV7-3,TRBJ2-1,14,TGTGCCAGCAGCTCAGGACTAGATTTCAATGAGCAGTTCTTC,CASSSGLDFNEQFF
NA,NA,TRBV18,TRBJ1-2,13,TGTGCCAGCTCACCCACAGGGATGGAAGGCTACACCTTC,CASSPTGMEGYTF
NA,NA,TRBV7-2,TRBJ1-2,13,TGTGCCAGCAGCGTTACAGGGTTTGGTGGCTACACCTTC,CASSVTGFGGYTF
once,TRBD1,TRBV4-1,TRBJ1-2,15,TGCGCCAGCAGCCCCCGACAGGGGGCGAACTATGGCTACACCTTC,CASSPRQGANYGYTF
NA,NA,TRBV7-2,TRBJ1-5,14,TGTGCCAGCAGCGCGCAGGGAGGCAATCAGCCCCAGCATTTT,CASSAQGGNQPQHF
NA,NA,TRBV27,TRBJ1-1,15,TGTGCCAGCAGTTTGGGGGGCGCCATGAACACTGAAGCTTTCTTT,CASSLGGAMNTEAFF
NA,NA,TRBV5-1,TRBJ1-4,16,TGCGCCAGCAGCTTCGGGGGTGGCACAACTAATGAAAAACTGTTTTTT,CASSFGGGTTNEKLFF